This paragraph reports one T cell receptor beta chain. Antigen specificity is unknown. TCR sequencing covered a few patients who responded to pembrolizumab. This entry belongs to a study of PD-1 blockade in mismatch repair-deficient tumors. As for the study in general: All were previously treated, progressing patients with 12 mismatch repair-deficient cancer types. Whole-study results and caveats: After pembrolizumab, tumor-resident clones rose rapidly, then generally contracted before radiologic responses.

The CDR3 spans 15 residues. Germline lookup yields CDR1 MDHEN and CDR2 SYDVKM. V was pared by 2 bases and J by 3 bases, with 12 bases between. Profiled with immunoSEQ multiplex PCR; TCRdb holds only in-frame clones, not every one. The sample contains fewer than 50,000 clones, 70% to 80% of which appear only once. The chain recombines TRBV28 with TRBJ2-3; D possibly corresponds to TRBD2 (5 bases). The receptor was derived from an adult with mismatch repair-deficient cancer. The specimen comprised peripheral blood, sampled 4 weeks after starting pembrolizumab. Written as DNA, the CDR3 is TGTGCCAGCAGTTTAGTGGGAGAGGTGACAGATACGCAGTATTTT. Protein sequence: CASSLVGEVTDTQYF.